This TCR beta chain was documented in a study of technical replicates of blood from several donors. The junction had 13 bases not matched to a gene; V was cut back by 6 bases and J by 6 bases. CDR1 and CDR2 (germline): MGHDK, SYGVNS. CDR3 length: 16 residues. TCRdb's table, derived via immunoSEQ multiplex PCR, lists solely in-frame clones and lacks some. The sample comprises about 82,000 clones, roughly 95% of which are singletons, and about 0.36% rests with the top ten. This clone is a singleton in its sample. The material sequenced was T cells isolated from PBMCs. The origin of this receptor is a human donor in good health. The chain combines TRBV25-1 with TRBJ1-4; TRBD1 aligns across 7 bases. The CDR3 DNA reads as TGTGCCAGCAGCCCCCTTATGGCAGGGGGTGATGAAAAACTGTTTTTT. Encoded protein: CASSPLMAGGDEKLFF.